Listed here are 14 T cell receptor beta chains from one sample, sequenced in a study of blood T cell repertoires in COVID-19. Profiled with immunoSEQ multiplex PCR; TCRdb holds only in-frame clones, not every one. The sample holds some 110,000 clones, 80% to 90% seen once. Sample: peripheral blood. These receptors all stem from a woman aged 70 to 79 with acute or convalescent COVID-19.

The chain has TRBV6-5 and TRBJ1-1; D might be TRBD1 (6 bases). The CDR3 totals 16 residues. V was clipped by 4 bases and J by 2 bases, with 17 bases between them. The V gene's germline CDR1 is MNHEY and CDR2 SVGAGI. The CDR3 is CASSSPRRGQNTEAFF. Written as DNA, the CDR3 is TGTGCCAGCAGTTCCCCCCGTAGGGGACAAAACACTGAAGCTTTCTTT.

The V call is TRBV6-1, the J call TRBJ1-2; 7 bases match TRBD1. The CDR3 covers 18 residues. V trimming: 1 base; J trimming: 2 bases; junction bases outside the gene matches: 13. From germline, CDR1 is MNHNS and CDR2 SASEGT. CDR3 protein: CASSEVWAGGISNYGYTF. The CDR3 DNA reads TGTGCCAGCAGTGAAGTTTGGGCAGGGGGAATTTCCAACTATGGCTACACCTTC.

V gene TRBV28 combines with J gene TRBJ1-1, with TRBD1 matching 8 bases. The trim removed 6 bases at V and 1 base at J, leaving 4 bases unmatched. The CDR3 extends over 14 amino acids. Germline V gives CDR1 MDHEN, CDR2 SYDVKM. CDR3 in DNA: TGTGCCAGCAGGCGGACAGGGCCGAACACTGAAGCTTTCTTT. Its translation: CASRRTGPNTEAFF.

This clone was seen just once. Distinct nucleotide sequences in the sample also encode this CDR3. The chain recombines TRBV5-4 with TRBJ2-7, with no clear D. CDR1 and CDR2 from the germline V gene are SGHNT and YYREEE (reference sequence). The CDR3 contains 11 residues. The germline V and J ends were trimmed by 2 bases and 3 bases, with 3 bases remaining between them. The CDR3 reads CASSFGYEQYF. The CDR3 coding sequence is TGTGCCAGCAGCTTCGGCTACGAGCAGTACTTC.

The V gene is TRBV6-5, the J gene TRBJ2-2, with D possibly matching TRBD1 (5 bases). Trimming shortened V by 4 bases and J by 6 bases, and 12 bases separated the two germline ends. In germline, CDR1 is MNHEY, CDR2 SVGAGI. The CDR3 has 14 residues. This chain's CDR3 is CASSFDRRPGELFF. CDR3 nucleotide sequence: TGTGCCAGCAGTTTCGACAGACGTCCCGGGGAGCTGTTTTTT.

In its sample, this clone was seen once. The CDR3 sequence: CASSFTGGETQYF. The CDR3 DNA reads as TGCGCCAGCAGCTTCACGGGGGGAGAGACCCAGTACTTC. The gene calls are TRBV5-1 and TRBJ2-5; 7 bases align to TRBD2. The CDR3 contains 13 residues. V trimming: 2 bases; J trimming: 4 bases; junction bases outside the gene matches: 2. The V gene's germline CDR1 is SGHRS and CDR2 YFSETQ.

V is TRBV6-2 or TRBV6-3 and J is TRBJ1-3; D gene unclear. The CDR3 is 16 residues long. Germline CDR1 reads MNHEY; CDR2 reads SVGEGT. Trimming pared 5 bases from V and 4 bases from J, leaving 18 bases between. CDR3: CASSTPYTDGGNTIYF. The CDR3 bases are TGTGCCAGCAGTACCCCGTACACCGATGGCGGAAACACCATATATTTT.

The genes are TRBV19 and TRBJ1-5, with D possibly matching TRBD1 (6 bases). The germline V gene encodes CDR1 LNHDA and CDR2 SQIVND (reference sequence). V was cut by 1 base and J by 5 bases, with 9 bases left in between. This CDR3 contains 14 residues. The CDR3 spells CASSIAGDHQPQHF. CDR3 nucleotide sequence: TGTGCCAGTAGTATAGCAGGGGACCATCAGCCCCAGCATTTT. The full variable domain, rest sourced from reference TRBV19 and TRBJ1-5, is DGGITQSPKYLFRKEGQNVTLSCEQNLNHDAMYWYRQDPGQGLRLIYYSQIVNDFQKGDIAEGYSVSREKKESFPLTVTSAQKNPTAFYLCASSIAGDHQPQHFGDGTRLSIL.

In DNA, the CDR3 is TGTGCCAGCAGCCCGCGACAGGGAGAGACCCAGTACTTC. It encodes CASSPRQGETQYF. The rearrangement uses TRBV11-3 and TRBJ2-5; 7 bases align to TRBD1. There are 13 residues in the CDR3. The V and J ends lost 5 bases and 4 bases, in that order; junction bases with no gene match: 4. Germline CDR1 is SGHNT and CDR2 is YENEEA.

V and J are TRBV5-4 and TRBJ2-5; D might be TRBD1 (7 bases). The CDR3 runs 13 residues. The V gene lost 4 bases and the J gene lost 4 bases, with 11 bases spanning the gap. Germline lookup yields CDR1 SGHNT and CDR2 YYREEE (reference sequence). The CDR3 reads CASSAGQLETQYF. CDR3 DNA sequence: TGTGCCAGCAGCGCGGGACAGTTAGAGACCCAGTACTTC.

The J gene is TRBJ2-2, the V gene TRBV6-2 or TRBV6-3; possible D gene TRBD2, 5 bases. The CDR3 covers 15 residues. CDR1 MNHEY and CDR2 SVGEGT come from the germline V gene. Between the trimmed V and J ends, which lost 2 bases and 4 bases, there was a span of 11 bases. This CDR3 reads CASSYVGVGTGELFF. In DNA form, the CDR3 reads TGTGCCAGCAGTTACGTGGGAGTGGGCACCGGGGAGCTGTTTTTT.

This rearrangement joins TRBV7-8 to TRBJ1-5; D gene ambiguous. CDR1 SGHVS and CDR2 FQNEAQ come from the germline V gene. V was cut by 4 bases and J by 9 bases, with 10 bases left in between. The CDR3 runs to 12 residues. As DNA, the CDR3 is TGTGCCAGCAGCTCCCACGAGGGGCCCCAGCATTTT. Its translation is CASSSHEGPQHF.

The chain combines TRBV6-5 with TRBJ1-4; 10 bases map to TRBD1. Trimming cost V 4 bases and J 8 bases; bases outside gene matches: 7. Germline V gives CDR1 MNHEY, CDR2 SVGAGI. The CDR3 loop spans 15 amino acids. CDR3 region: CASSSVGQGGEKLFF. DNA for the CDR3: TGTGCCAGCAGTTCCGTTGGACAGGGGGGAGAAAAACTGTTTTTT.

V usage is TRBV7-2 and J usage is TRBJ2-7, with 12 bases matching TRBD2. The germline gives CDR1 SGHTA, CDR2 FQGNSA. The junction had 7 bases not matched to a gene; V was cut back by 5 bases and J by 2 bases. This CDR3 comprises 16 residues. CDR3 amino acids: CASSPSGRASAYEQYF. CDR3 sequence (DNA): TGTGCCAGCAGCCCTAGCGGGAGGGCTTCCGCCTACGAGCAGTACTTC. Variable domain in full (rest from reference TRBV7-2 and TRBJ2-7): GAGVSQSPSNKVTEKGKDVELRCDPISGHTALYWYRQSLGQGLEFLIYFQGNSAPDKSGLPSDRFSAERTGGSVSTLTIQRTQQEDSAVYLCASSPSGRASAYEQYFGPGTRLTVT.